What follows are 30 T cell receptor beta chains derived from one specimen sequenced in a study of blood T cell repertoires in COVID-19. Sequenced by immunoSEQ multiplex PCR; TCRdb stores in-frame clones only, minus some. The sample lists 450,000 or so clones; nearly 90% were seen once. Sequenced: peripheral blood. The receptor set was obtained from a man aged 18 to 29 with COVID-19, enrolled during active disease.

The CDR3 reads CASSQTGSNEQFF. CDR3 nucleotides: TGTGCCAGCAGCCAGACAGGGTCGAATGAGCAGTTCTTC. The chain combines TRBV7-8 with TRBJ2-1; TRBD1 matches at 7 bases. The CDR3 consists of 13 residues. The germline V gene encodes CDR1 SGHVS and CDR2 FQNEAQ. V was clipped by 5 bases and J by 7 bases; unmatched bases: 5.

The chain links TRBV7-9 to TRBJ1-5; D ambiguous. Germline V CDR1 and CDR2: SEHNR, FQNEAQ (reference sequence). This CDR3 has 13 residues. Between the trimmed V and J ends, which lost 7 bases and 5 bases, there was a span of 12 bases. This CDR3 reads CASTFDGDQPQHF. The CDR3 region has the DNA TGTGCCAGCACCTTCGACGGGGATCAGCCCCAGCATTTT.

V gene TRBV12-3 or TRBV12-4 combines with J gene TRBJ2-7; TRBD1 might be the D (6 bases). CDR3 size: 13 residues. The germline V and J ends were trimmed by 5 bases and 6 bases, with 14 bases remaining between them. The CDR3 DNA follows: TGTGCCAGCAGTCCCGCCACAGGGACCGAGCAGTACTTC. Translating gives CASSPATGTEQYF.

The chain is built from TRBV24-1 and TRBJ2-1; 10 bases agree with TRBD2. The CDR3 totals 14 residues. In germline, CDR1 is KGHDR, CDR2 SFDVKD. After removal of 7 bases from V and 5 bases from J, the junction contained 4 bases not matched to a gene. The CDR3 sequence: CATSGTSVHNEQFF. As DNA, the CDR3 is TGTGCCACCAGCGGGACTAGCGTGCACAATGAGCAGTTCTTC.

V and J are TRBV3-1 (or the pseudogene TRBV3-2) and TRBJ2-2; the D gene is possibly TRBD1 (5 bases). Trimming pared 1 base from V and 4 bases from J, leaving 19 bases between. Germline lookup yields CDR1 LGHDT and CDR2 YNNKEL (reference sequence). The CDR3 sequence is 18 residues long. The CDR3 here is CASSQGTQGASGTGELFF. Written as DNA, the CDR3 is TGTGCCAGCAGCCAAGGAACCCAAGGGGCCTCGGGCACCGGGGAGCTGTTTTTT.

The chain combines TRBV29-1 with TRBJ2-7; 10 bases fit TRBD1. The CDR3 consists of 13 residues. The J segment lost 3 bases and the V segment lost 6 bases, leaving 5 bases of the junction unmatched. Germline CDR1 is SQVTM and CDR2 is ANQGSEA. The DNA for the CDR3 is TGCAGCGTAAGCCGGGACAGGGGCTACGAGCAGTACTTC. The encoded protein is CSVSRDRGYEQYF.

This rearrangement joins TRBV13 to TRBJ2-7, with D tentatively TRBD2 (6 bases). This CDR3 comprises 14 residues. Germline CDR1 reads PRHDT; CDR2 reads FYEKMQ (reference sequence). V dropped 2 bases and J dropped 0 bases, with 8 bases sitting between them. CDR3 coding DNA: TGTGCCAGCAGCTTACGCGGGACCTCCTACGAGCAGTACTTC. Its translation is CASSLRGTSYEQYF.

The chain links TRBV9 to TRBJ2-1; 9 bases are a match to TRBD2. Germline trimming cut 5 bases from V and 2 bases from J; bases unmatched to any gene: 2. This CDR3 region has 14 residues. Germline assignment: CDR1 SGDLS and CDR2 YYNGEE. CDR3 sequence reads: CASRASGTYNEQFF. The CDR3 DNA reads TGTGCCAGCAGGGCTAGCGGGACCTACAATGAGCAGTTCTTC.

In this sample, this clone turned up once. V usage is TRBV7-6 and J usage is TRBJ2-1; TRBD2 agrees at 10 bases. V shed 4 bases and J 9 bases; nucleotides not matched to a gene: 6. CDR3 length: 14 amino acids. Germline lookup yields CDR1 SGHVS and CDR2 FNYEAQ. The CDR3 spells CASSSSGSNFEQFF. The CDR3 DNA reads as TGTGCCAGCAGCTCTAGCGGGAGTAATTTTGAGCAGTTCTTC.

Notes on this clone: This sample includes further DNA sequences coding for the same CDR3. The gene calls are TRBV5-1 and TRBJ2-7, with a tentative D call TRBD2 (5 bases). This CDR3 comprises 15 residues. Germline V gene data show CDR1 as SGHRS and CDR2 as YFSETQ. Trimming shortened V by 0 bases and J by 1 base, and 11 bases separated the two germline ends. The CDR3 DNA reads TGCGCCAGCAGCTTGGGCCCGACGGGATCCTACGAGCAGTACTTC. It specifies CASSLGPTGSYEQYF. Full variable domain (missing parts from reference TRBV5-1 and TRBJ2-7): KAGVTQTPRYLIKTRGQQVTLSCSPISGHRSVSWYQQTPGQGLQFLFEYFSETQRNKGNFPGRFSGRQFSNSRSEMNVSTLELGDSALYLCASSLGPTGSYEQYFGPGTRLTVT.

A single count supports this clone. CDR3 bases: TGTGCCAGCAGTGATCCGGGACTAGCGGGAGGTGGTACGCAGTATTTT. It codes for CASSDPGLAGGGTQYF. The V and J genes are TRBV6-1 and TRBJ2-3; 15 bases are a match to TRBD2. CDR3 length: 16 amino acids. Germline V gene sequence: CDR1 MNHNS, CDR2 SASEGT. With V trimmed by 3 bases and J by 8 bases, 6 bases remained unmatched.

V gene TRBV30 combines with J gene TRBJ1-5; possibly TRBD1 for D (6 bases). Looked up from germline, CDR1 is GTSNPN and CDR2 is SVGIG (reference sequence). This CDR3 contains 14 residues. Trimming left V 0 bases short and J 5 bases short, with 11 bases between. Here the CDR3 DNA reads TGTGCCTGGAGTGTATGGACAGTTGATCAGCCCCAGCATTTT. This sequence encodes CAWSVWTVDQPQHF.

The chain has TRBV12-5 and TRBJ1-5; 8 positions match TRBD1. V lost 7 bases, J lost 3 bases, and 11 bases stayed unmatched. This CDR3 comprises 16 residues. Germline assignment: CDR1 LGHNT and CDR2 FRNRAP. Written as DNA, the CDR3 is TGTGCTAGTGTTCCTCAAGGACAGGGAGACAATCAGCCCCAGCATTTT. Its protein product is CASVPQGQGDNQPQHF. The complete variable domain, with remaining parts taken from reference TRBV12-5 and TRBJ1-5, reads DARVTQTPRHKVTEMGQEVTMRCQPILGHNTVFWYRQTMMQGLELLAYFRNRAPLDDSGMPKDRFSAEMPDATLATLKIQPSEPRDSAVYFCASVPQGQGDNQPQHFGDGTRLSIL.

This rearrangement joins TRBV18 to TRBJ2-3; 8 positions agree with TRBD2. In germline, CDR1 is KGHSH, CDR2 LQKENI. The CDR3 runs 17 residues. The trim removed 6 bases at V and 4 bases at J, leaving 15 bases unmatched. CDR3 nucleotide sequence: TGTGCCAGCTCCCCGCTTCGGGAGCGGGAGTTCTCAGATACGCAGTATTTT. Translation: CASSPLREREFSDTQYF.

V usage is TRBV24-1 and J usage is TRBJ2-5; tentative D call: TRBD2 (6 bases). The CDR3 loop spans 16 amino acids. In germline, CDR1 is KGHDR, CDR2 SFDVKD. V was clipped by 7 bases and J by 3 bases, with 20 bases between them. CDR3 amino acids: CATRRWGVRGKETQYF. In DNA form, the CDR3 reads TGTGCCACCAGGAGGTGGGGGGTCCGGGGGAAAGAGACCCAGTACTTC.

V and J are TRBV4-2 and TRBJ2-1; tentative D call: TRBD2 (6 bases). Between the trimmed V and J ends, which lost 0 bases and 11 bases, there was a span of 11 bases. The V gene's germline CDR1 is LGHNA and CDR2 YNFKEQ. The CDR3 totals 13 residues. For the CDR3, the DNA is TGTGCCAGCAGCCAAGAGCGACGGGAGCAGCAGTTCTTC. Translation gives CASSQERREQQFF.

The rearrangement uses TRBV7-9 and TRBJ1-3, with D perhaps TRBD1 (6 bases). CDR3 length: 15 residues. V shed 5 bases and J shed 0 bases, with 11 bases lying between them. From germline, CDR1 is SEHNR and CDR2 FQNEAQ (reference sequence). CDR3 bases: TGTGCCAGCAGCCCAACAGGGTTCTCTGGAAACACCATATATTTT. Translation gives CASSPTGFSGNTIYF.

This clone was seen a single time. The chain couples TRBV12-3 or TRBV12-4 to TRBJ1-1; a weak D match, TRBD1 (6 bases). V lost 2 bases and J lost 8, with 12 bases in between. This CDR3 is built from 13 residues. The CDR3 is CASSLQRGSEAFF. The CDR3 bases are TGTGCCAGCAGTTTACAAAGGGGGTCCGAAGCTTTCTTT.

The chain links TRBV9 to TRBJ1-1; D is ambiguous. The V and J ends lost 0 bases and 4 bases respectively, with 7 bases between them. Looked up from germline, CDR1 is SGDLS and CDR2 is YYNGEE. The CDR3 covers 13 residues. CDR3 loop: CASSVVASTEAFF. CDR3 bases: TGTGCCAGCAGCGTAGTGGCCAGCACTGAAGCTTTCTTT.

The chain joins TRBV5-1 to TRBJ2-7; 11 bases fit TRBD1. The CDR3 spans 16 residues. With V trimmed by 3 bases and J by 0 bases, 5 bases remained unmatched. Germline CDR1 reads SGHRS; CDR2 reads YFSETQ. For the CDR3, the DNA is TGCGCCAGCAGCTACTCCGGGACAGGGGGCTCCTACGAGCAGTACTTC. Its translation: CASSYSGTGGSYEQYF.

This clone turned up a few times. The rearrangement links TRBV27 to TRBJ2-7; D is possibly TRBD2 (5 bases). The germline V gene encodes CDR1 MNHEY and CDR2 SMNVEV (reference sequence). The CDR3 consists of 15 residues. Trimming pared 2 bases from V and 2 bases from J, leaving 13 bases between. Here the CDR3 reads CASSLRGLDPYEQYF. In DNA form, the CDR3 reads TGTGCCAGCAGTTTAAGAGGGCTCGACCCCTACGAGCAGTACTTC.

This chain links TRBV21-1 with TRBJ2-7; the tabulated D call, TRBD2, remains unverified against the DNA. TRBV21-1 corresponds to a pseudogene. The CDR3 is 11 residues long. CDR3 residues: CASSKPREQYF. The CDR3 coding sequence is TGTGCCAGCAGCAAGCCGAGGGAGCAGTACTTC.

The V and J genes are TRBV9 and TRBJ1-6, with 10 bases fitting TRBD1. Germline CDR1 is SGDLS and CDR2 is YYNGEE. The CDR3 covers 14 residues. V shed 3 bases, J shed 6 bases, and the junction held 0 bases outside the gene matches. For the CDR3, the DNA is TGTGCCAGCAGCGGGGACAGGGGTAATTCACCCCTCCACTTT. Amino acids: CASSGDRGNSPLHF.

V is TRBV24-1 and J is TRBJ2-3; weak D call: TRBD2 (5 bases). The CDR3 runs to 14 residues. CDR1 is KGHDR, CDR2 SFDVKD, per germline. Trimming pared 7 bases from V and 3 bases from J, leaving 13 bases between. CDR3 in amino acids: CATSGGLGTDTQYF. For the CDR3, the DNA is TGTGCCACCAGCGGCGGGCTAGGGACAGATACGCAGTATTTT.

The genes are TRBV6-5 and TRBJ1-1; tentative D call: TRBD1 (5 bases). The germline V and J ends were trimmed by 0 bases and 4 bases, with 12 bases remaining between them. The CDR3 consists of 15 residues. Germline V gene data show CDR1 as MNHEY and CDR2 as SVGAGI. CDR3 amino acids: CASSYSGRRGTEAFF. Here the CDR3 DNA reads TGTGCCAGCAGTTACTCGGGCAGGAGGGGCACTGAAGCTTTCTTT.

The chain combines TRBV9 with TRBJ2-3, with D perhaps matching TRBD2 (5 bases). This CDR3 contains 15 residues. Trimming pared 0 bases from V and 0 bases from J, leaving 8 bases between. Looked up from germline, CDR1 is SGDLS and CDR2 is YYNGEE. DNA for the CDR3: TGTGCCAGCAGCGTAGACGGACTGAGCACAGATACGCAGTATTTT. It yields the protein CASSVDGLSTDTQYF.

The chain joins TRBV24-1 to TRBJ1-5, with 11 bases fitting TRBD1. In germline, CDR1 is KGHDR, CDR2 SFDVKD. After removal of 3 bases from V and 4 bases from J, the junction contained 4 bases not matched to a gene. This CDR3 contains 16 residues. DNA of the CDR3: TGTGCCACCAGTGATACCGGGACAGGGGGAAATCAGCCCCAGCATTTT. This encodes CATSDTGTGGNQPQHF.

This sequence joins TRBV27 and TRBJ1-5; unclear D gene. The CDR3 extends over 17 amino acids. Looked up from germline, CDR1 is MNHEY and CDR2 is SMNVEV (reference sequence). The ends were cut back, 5 bases at V and 1 base at J, with 18 bases in the middle. In DNA, the CDR3 is TGTGCCAGCAGTACCGGCGCCTACTCGGGGAGCAATCAGCCCCAGCATTTT. Amino acid sequence: CASSTGAYSGSNQPQHF.

CDR3 amino acids: CASSYSQGGYNEQFF. The DNA for the CDR3 is TGTGCCAGCAGTTACTCCCAGGGGGGCTACAATGAGCAGTTCTTC. This chain links TRBV6-5 with TRBJ2-1, with D possibly matching TRBD1 (7 bases). V lost 0 bases and J lost 3, with 9 bases in between. CDR3 length: 15 amino acids. CDR1 MNHEY and CDR2 SVGAGI come from the germline V gene.

This clone was seen once. V is TRBV6-5 and J is TRBJ1-5; the D gene is possibly TRBD1 (6 bases). Between the trimmed V and J ends, which lost 8 bases and 4 bases, there was a span of 15 bases. Looked up from germline, CDR1 is MNHEY and CDR2 is SVGAGI. The CDR3 length is 14 residues. CDR3 region: CASGPDRWNQPQHF. The CDR3 region has the DNA TGTGCCAGCGGCCCCGACAGGTGGAATCAGCCCCAGCATTTT.